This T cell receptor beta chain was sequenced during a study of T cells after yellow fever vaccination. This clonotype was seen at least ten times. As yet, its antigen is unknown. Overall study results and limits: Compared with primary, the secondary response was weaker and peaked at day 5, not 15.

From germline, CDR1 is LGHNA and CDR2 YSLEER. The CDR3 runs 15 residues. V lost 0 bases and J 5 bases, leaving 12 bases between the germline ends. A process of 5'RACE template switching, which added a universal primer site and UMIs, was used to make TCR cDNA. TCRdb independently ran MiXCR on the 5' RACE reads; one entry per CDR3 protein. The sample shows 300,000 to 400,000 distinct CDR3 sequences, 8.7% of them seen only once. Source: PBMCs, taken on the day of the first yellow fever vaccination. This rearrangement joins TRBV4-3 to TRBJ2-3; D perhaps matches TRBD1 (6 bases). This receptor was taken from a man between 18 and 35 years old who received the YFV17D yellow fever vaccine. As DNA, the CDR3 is TGCGCCAGCAGCCAAGATCGGCAGGGGCAAGATACGCAGTATTTT. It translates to CASSQDRQGQDTQYF.